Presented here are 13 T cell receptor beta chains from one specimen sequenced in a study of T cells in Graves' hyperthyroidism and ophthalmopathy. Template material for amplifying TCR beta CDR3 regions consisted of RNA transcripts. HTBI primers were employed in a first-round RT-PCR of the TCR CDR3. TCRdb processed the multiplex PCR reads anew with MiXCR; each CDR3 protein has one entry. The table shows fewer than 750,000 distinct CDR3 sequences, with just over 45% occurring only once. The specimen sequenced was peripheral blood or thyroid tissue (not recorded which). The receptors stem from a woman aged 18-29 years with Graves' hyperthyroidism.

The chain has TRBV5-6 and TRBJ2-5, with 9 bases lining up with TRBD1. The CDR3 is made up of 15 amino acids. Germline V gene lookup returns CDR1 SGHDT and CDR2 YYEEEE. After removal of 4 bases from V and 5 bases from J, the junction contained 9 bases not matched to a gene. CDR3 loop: CASSVTGTGWETQYF. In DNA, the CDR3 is TGTGCCAGCAGCGTCACCGGGACAGGGTGGGAGACCCAGTACTTC. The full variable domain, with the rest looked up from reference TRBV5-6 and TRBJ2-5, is DAGVTQSPTHLIKTRGQQVTLRCSPKSGHDTVSWYQQALGQGPQFIFQYYEEEERQRGNFPDRFSGHQFPNYSSELNVNALLLGDSALYLCASSVTGTGWETQYFGPGTRLLVL.

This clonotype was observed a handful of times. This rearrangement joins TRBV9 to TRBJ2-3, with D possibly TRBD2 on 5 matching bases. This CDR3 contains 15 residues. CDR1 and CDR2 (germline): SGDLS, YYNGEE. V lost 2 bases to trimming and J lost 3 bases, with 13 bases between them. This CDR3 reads CASSVGGRGTDTQYF. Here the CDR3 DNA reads TGTGCCAGCAGCGTCGGCGGGCGAGGGACAGATACGCAGTATTTT. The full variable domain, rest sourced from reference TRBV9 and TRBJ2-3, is DSGVTQTPKHLITATGQRVTLRCSPRSGDLSVYWYQQSLDQGLQFLIQYYNGEERAKGNILERFSAQQFPDLHSELNLSSLELGDSALYFCASSVGGRGTDTQYFGPGTRLTVL.

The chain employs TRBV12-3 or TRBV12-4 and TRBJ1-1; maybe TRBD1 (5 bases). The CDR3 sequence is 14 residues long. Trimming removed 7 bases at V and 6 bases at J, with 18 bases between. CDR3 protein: CASTPGLPGAEAFF. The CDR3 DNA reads TGTGCCAGCACCCCCGGCCTCCCGGGGGCTGAAGCTTTCTTT.

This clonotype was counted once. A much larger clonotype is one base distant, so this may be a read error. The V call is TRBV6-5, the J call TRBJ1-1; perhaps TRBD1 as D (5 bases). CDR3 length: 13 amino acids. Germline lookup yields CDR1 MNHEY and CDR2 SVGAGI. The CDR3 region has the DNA TGTGCCAGCAGCTGGGGGGGATCCACTGAAGCTTCCTTT. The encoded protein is CASSWGGSTEASF.

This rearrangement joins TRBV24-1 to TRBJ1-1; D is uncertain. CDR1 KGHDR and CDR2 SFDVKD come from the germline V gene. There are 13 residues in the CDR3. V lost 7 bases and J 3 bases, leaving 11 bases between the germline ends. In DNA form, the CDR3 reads TGTGCCACCAGATCAGACCGACACACTGAAGCTTTCTTT. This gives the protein CATRSDRHTEAFF.

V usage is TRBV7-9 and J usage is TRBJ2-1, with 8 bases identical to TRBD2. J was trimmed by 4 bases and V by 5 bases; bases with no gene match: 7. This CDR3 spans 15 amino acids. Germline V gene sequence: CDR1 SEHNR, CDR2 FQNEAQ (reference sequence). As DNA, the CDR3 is TGTGCCAGCAGCAGTAGCGGGAATCCGTACAATGAGCAGTTCTTC. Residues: CASSSSGNPYNEQFF.

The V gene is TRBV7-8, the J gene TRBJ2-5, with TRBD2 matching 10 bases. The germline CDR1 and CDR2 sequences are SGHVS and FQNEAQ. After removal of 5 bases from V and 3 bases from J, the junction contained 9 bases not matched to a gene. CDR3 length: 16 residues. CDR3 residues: CASSLRLAGTKETQYF. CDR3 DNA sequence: TGTGCCAGCAGCCTTCGACTAGCGGGCACAAAAGAGACCCAGTACTTC.

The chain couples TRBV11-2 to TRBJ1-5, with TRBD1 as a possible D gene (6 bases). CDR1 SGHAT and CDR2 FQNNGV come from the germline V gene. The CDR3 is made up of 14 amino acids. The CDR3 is CARDGGADNQPQHF. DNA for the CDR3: TGTGCTAGAGATGGGGGCGCGGACAATCAGCCCCAGCATTTT.

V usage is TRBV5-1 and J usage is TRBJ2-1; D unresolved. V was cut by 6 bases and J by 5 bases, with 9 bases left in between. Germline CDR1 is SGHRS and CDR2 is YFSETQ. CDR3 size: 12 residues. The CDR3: CASTQPDNEQFF. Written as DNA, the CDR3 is TGCGCCAGCACCCAGCCGGACAATGAGCAGTTCTTC. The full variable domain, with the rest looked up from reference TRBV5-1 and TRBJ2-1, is KAGVTQTPRYLIKTRGQQVTLSCSPISGHRSVSWYQQTPGQGLQFLFEYFSETQRNKGNFPGRFSGRQFSNSRSEMNVSTLELGDSALYLCASTQPDNEQFFGPGTRLTVL.

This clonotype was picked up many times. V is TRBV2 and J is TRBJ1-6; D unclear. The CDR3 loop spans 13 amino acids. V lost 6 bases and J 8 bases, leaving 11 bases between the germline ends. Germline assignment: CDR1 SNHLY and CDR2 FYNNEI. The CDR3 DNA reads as TGTGCCAGCAGCCCCGTTAAGGATTCACCCCTCCACTTT. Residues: CASSPVKDSPLHF.

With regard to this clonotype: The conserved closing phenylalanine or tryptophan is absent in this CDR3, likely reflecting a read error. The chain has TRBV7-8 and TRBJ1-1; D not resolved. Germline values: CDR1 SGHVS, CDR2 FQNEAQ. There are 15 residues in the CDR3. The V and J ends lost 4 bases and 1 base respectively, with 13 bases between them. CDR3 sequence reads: CASSWREVGNTEAFL. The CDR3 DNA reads TGTGCCAGCAGCTGGAGGGAGGTTGGGAACACTGAAGCTTTCCTT.

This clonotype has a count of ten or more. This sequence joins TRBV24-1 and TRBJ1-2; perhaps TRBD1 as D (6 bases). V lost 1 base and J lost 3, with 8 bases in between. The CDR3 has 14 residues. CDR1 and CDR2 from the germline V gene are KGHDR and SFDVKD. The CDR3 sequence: CATSDLGGDYGYTF. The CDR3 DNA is TGTGCCACCAGTGATTTAGGGGGGGACTATGGCTACACCTTC.

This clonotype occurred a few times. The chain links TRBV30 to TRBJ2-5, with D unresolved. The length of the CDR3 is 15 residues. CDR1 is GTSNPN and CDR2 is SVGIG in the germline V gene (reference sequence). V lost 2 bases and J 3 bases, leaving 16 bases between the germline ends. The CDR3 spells CAWSPSDPWEETQYF. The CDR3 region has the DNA TGTGCCTGGAGTCCCTCGGACCCGTGGGAAGAGACCCAGTACTTC.